These 8 T cell receptor beta chains came from one sample sequenced in a study of cytomegalovirus exposure and HLA in healthy donors. Primers included in the PCR were 60 Vbeta and 13 Jbeta primers. Method: immunoSEQ multiplex PCR; TCRdb's copy keeps in-frame clones and lacks some. The sample carries 80,000 or so clones, about 73% recorded once. The sample consisted of PBMCs. The receptor set was obtained from a middle-aged man in good health and CMV-seronegative.

This clone was observed a handful of times. The chain joins TRBV7-9 to TRBJ2-1; 7 nucleotides agree with TRBD2. This CDR3 contains 15 residues. Per the germline V gene, CDR1 is SEHNR and CDR2 is FQNEAQ (reference sequence). The ends lost 5 bases at V and 6 bases at J; junction bases unmatched: 10. The CDR3 region has the DNA TGTGCCAGCAGCCCGGCTGGGAGGGTCCCCAATGAGCAGTTCTTC. This codes for CASSPAGRVPNEQFF.

V is TRBV6-5 and J is TRBJ2-5; D is perhaps TRBD2 (6 bases). V gave up 6 bases and J gave up 6 bases, with 14 bases separating them. Germline V lookup: CDR1 MNHEY, CDR2 SVGAGI. This CDR3 is 13 amino acids long. The CDR3 nucleotides are TGTGCCAGCAGACCTACGGGCGGGAAGACCCAGTACTTC. The encoded protein is CASRPTGGKTQYF.

V usage is TRBV18 and J usage is TRBJ2-7, with D possibly being TRBD2 (6 bases). The CDR3 has 14 amino acids. V was shortened by 3 bases and J by 4 bases, with 13 bases between the two germline ends. Germline CDR1 is KGHSH and CDR2 is LQKENI. This CDR3 is CASSPSGVSYEQYF. CDR3 in DNA: TGTGCCAGCTCACCGTCGGGAGTGAGTTACGAGCAGTACTTC.

The chain has TRBV7-2 and TRBJ2-7; 7 bases agree with TRBD1. J was trimmed by 3 bases and V by 6 bases; bases with no gene match: 11. Germline V gives CDR1 SGHTA, CDR2 FQGNSA. The CDR3 runs to 15 residues. This CDR3 reads CASSLFTGANYEQYF. Here the CDR3 DNA reads TGTGCCAGCAGTCTATTCACAGGGGCCAACTACGAGCAGTACTTC.

The genes are TRBV6-1 and TRBJ1-4; unclear D gene. Trimming shortened V by 8 bases and J by 7 bases, and 17 bases separated the two germline ends. Germline V gene lookup returns CDR1 MNHNS and CDR2 SASEGT. The CDR3 is made up of 14 amino acids. The CDR3 DNA sequence: TGTGCCAGCCTACAACGAGCCAGCGGTGAAAAACTGTTTTTT. This codes for CASLQRASGEKLFF.

The chain carries TRBV29-1 and TRBJ2-1, with D tentatively TRBD2 (6 bases). This CDR3 has 12 residues. Germline CDR1 and CDR2: SQVTM and ANQGSEA. V lost 4 bases and J lost 10, with 14 bases in between. For the CDR3, the DNA is TGCAGCGTTGCCGGGAGTGTGAGGGAGCAGTTCTTC. It yields the protein CSVAGSVREQFF.

The chain is built from TRBV28 and TRBJ2-1; 8 nucleotides match TRBD2. The CDR3 length is 17 residues. With 4 bases clipped from V and 0 bases from J, the junction kept 8 bases outside the gene matches. Germline V gives CDR1 MDHEN, CDR2 SYDVKM. CDR3 bases: TGTGCCAGCAGTTCCCCGGGACTAGAAAACTCCTACAATGAGCAGTTCTTC. Translated, it gives CASSSPGLENSYNEQFF.

V usage is TRBV6-1 and J usage is TRBJ2-5; 8 bases match TRBD1. The germline CDR1 and CDR2 sequences are MNHNS and SASEGT. The length of the CDR3 is 13 residues. V was clipped by 8 bases and J by 7 bases; unmatched bases: 9. This CDR3 reads CASGTGVGGTQYF. The CDR3 nucleotides read TGTGCCAGCGGGACAGGAGTAGGTGGGACCCAGTACTTC.